Below, one TCR beta chain is given with its context. This entry belongs to a study of blood T cell repertoires in COVID-19. Study-wide context: Researchers got acute and convalescent COVID-19 samples from the United States, Italy and Spain.

Data came from immunoSEQ multiplex PCR; TCRdb stores just in-frame clones and leaves some out. This table holds nearly 250,000 clones, around 90% found once. Donors were grouped by their self-reported clinical history. A COVID-19 case was met by exposed participants within 2 weeks before study entry. CDR3 size: 15 residues. V lost 5 bases to trimming and J lost 4 bases; unmatched junction nucleotides: 9. Germline lookup yields CDR1 SGHVS and CDR2 FNYEAQ. The chain joins TRBV7-6 to TRBJ2-3; TRBD2 agrees at 7 bases. The TCR was taken from a man aged 45-65 years who had been exposed to COVID-19. The sequencing input was PBMCs or T cells enriched from blood (not recorded which). The CDR3 nucleotides read TGTGCCAGCAGCCGGTTTGGAGCGGGACCAGATACGCAGTATTTT. It specifies CASSRFGAGPDTQYF.